This T cell receptor (beta chain) was retrieved from a study of identical twins. The CDR3 has 12 amino acids. The germline V and J ends were trimmed by 6 bases and 4 bases, with 9 bases remaining between them. Study results and caveats: There were fewer insertions in abundant cord blood beta clonotypes, but memory repertoires showed no such pattern.

This clonotype has at least ten counts. No antigen is known for it. Unique molecular identifiers were present on the cDNA, which also gained a universal primer site by template switching. TCRdb recomputed calls from the 5' RACE reads with MiXCR, one row per CDR3 protein. Altogether hundreds of thousands of distinct CDR3 sequences are present, about 20% being singletons, with the ten largest covering approximately 14%. This same sample was also taken into another study, of T cells expressing NK-cell markers. As that study records: Within the sequenced cohort of eight donors, seven exhibited HCMV seropositivity and one was seronegative. Also leading the CD3+CD56-NKG2C+ fraction in a handful of donors were these clonotypes.

This receptor was identified in a young woman in good health. Sequencing was carried out using PBMCs. V is TRBV12-3 or TRBV12-4 and J is TRBJ2-5, with D tentatively TRBD2 (5 bases). The CDR3: CASSVEGETQYF. For the CDR3, the DNA is TGTGCCAGCAGCGTCGAGGGAGAGACCCAGTACTTC.